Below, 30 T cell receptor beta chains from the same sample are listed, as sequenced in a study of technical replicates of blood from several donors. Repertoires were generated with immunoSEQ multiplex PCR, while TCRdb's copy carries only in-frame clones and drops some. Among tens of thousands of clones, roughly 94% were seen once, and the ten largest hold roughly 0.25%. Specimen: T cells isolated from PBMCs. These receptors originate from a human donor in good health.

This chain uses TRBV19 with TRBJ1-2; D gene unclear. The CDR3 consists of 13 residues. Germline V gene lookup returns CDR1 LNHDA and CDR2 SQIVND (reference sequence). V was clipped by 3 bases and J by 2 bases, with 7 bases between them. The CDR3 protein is CASSMAGNYGYTF. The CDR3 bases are TGTGCCAGTAGTATGGCAGGAAACTATGGCTACACCTTC.

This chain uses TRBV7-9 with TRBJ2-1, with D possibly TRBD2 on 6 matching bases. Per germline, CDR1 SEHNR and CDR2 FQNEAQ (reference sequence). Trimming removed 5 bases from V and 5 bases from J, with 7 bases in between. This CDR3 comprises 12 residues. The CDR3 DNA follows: TGTGCCAGCAGCGGGGGGAACAATGAGCAGTTCTTC. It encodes CASSGGNNEQFF.

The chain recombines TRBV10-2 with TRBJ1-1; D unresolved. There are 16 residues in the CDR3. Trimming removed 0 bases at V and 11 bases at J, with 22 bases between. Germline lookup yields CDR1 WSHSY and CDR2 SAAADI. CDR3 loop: CASSESIDGDRPAAFF. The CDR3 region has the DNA TGCGCCAGCAGTGAGTCAATAGACGGGGATCGGCCGGCCGCTTTCTTT.

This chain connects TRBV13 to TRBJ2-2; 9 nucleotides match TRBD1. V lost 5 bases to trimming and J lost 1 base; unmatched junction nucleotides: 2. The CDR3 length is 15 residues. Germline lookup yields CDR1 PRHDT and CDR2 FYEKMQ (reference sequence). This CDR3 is CASSQGQGNTGELFF. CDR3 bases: TGTGCCAGCAGCCAGGGACAGGGGAACACCGGGGAGCTGTTTTTT.

CDR3 in amino acids: CASSQTGTGNTDTQYF. The CDR3 DNA is TGTGCCAGCAGCCAAACCGGGACAGGCAACACAGATACGCAGTATTTT. The rearrangement joins TRBV7-9 to TRBJ2-3; 8 bases fit TRBD1. Trimming took 5 bases from V and 2 from J; bases not matched to a gene: 9. The CDR3 runs to 16 residues. Germline V gives CDR1 SEHNR, CDR2 FQNEAQ (reference sequence).

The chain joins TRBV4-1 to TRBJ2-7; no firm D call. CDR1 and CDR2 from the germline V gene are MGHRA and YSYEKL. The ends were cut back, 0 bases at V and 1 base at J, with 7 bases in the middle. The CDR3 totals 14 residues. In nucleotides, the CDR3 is TGCGCCAGCAGCCAAGACAGGTGGTCCTACGAGCAGTACTTC. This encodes CASSQDRWSYEQYF.

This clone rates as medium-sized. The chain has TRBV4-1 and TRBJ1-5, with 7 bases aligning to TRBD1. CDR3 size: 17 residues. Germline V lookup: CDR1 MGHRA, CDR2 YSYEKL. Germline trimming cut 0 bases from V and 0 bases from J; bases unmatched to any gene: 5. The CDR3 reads CASSQDGDSYSNQPQHF. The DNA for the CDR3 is TGCGCCAGCAGCCAAGATGGGGACAGCTATAGCAATCAGCCCCAGCATTTT.

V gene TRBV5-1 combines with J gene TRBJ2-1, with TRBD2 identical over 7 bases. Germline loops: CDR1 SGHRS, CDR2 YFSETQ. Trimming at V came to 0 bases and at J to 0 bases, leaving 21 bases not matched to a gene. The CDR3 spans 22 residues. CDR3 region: CASSLGGVGRTLASSSYNEQFF. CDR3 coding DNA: TGCGCCAGCAGCTTGGGAGGTGTAGGGCGGACACTAGCGTCGAGCTCCTACAATGAGCAGTTCTTC.

The CDR3 reads CASSYSTQGSGNTIYF. For the CDR3, the DNA is TGTGCCAGCAGTTACTCGACCCAGGGGTCTGGAAACACCATATATTTT. The chain carries TRBV6-5 and TRBJ1-3; tentative D call: TRBD1 (6 bases). The germline V gene encodes CDR1 MNHEY and CDR2 SVGAGI. V was cut by 0 bases and J by 1 base, with 10 bases left in between. The CDR3 loop spans 16 amino acids.

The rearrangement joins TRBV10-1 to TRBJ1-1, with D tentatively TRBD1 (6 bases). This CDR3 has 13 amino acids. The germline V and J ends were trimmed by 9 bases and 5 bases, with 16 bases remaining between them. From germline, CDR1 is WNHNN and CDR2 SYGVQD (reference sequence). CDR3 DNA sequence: TGCGCCAGTAGAAGGACAGAGGGAACTGAAGCTTTCTTT. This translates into CASRRTEGTEAFF.

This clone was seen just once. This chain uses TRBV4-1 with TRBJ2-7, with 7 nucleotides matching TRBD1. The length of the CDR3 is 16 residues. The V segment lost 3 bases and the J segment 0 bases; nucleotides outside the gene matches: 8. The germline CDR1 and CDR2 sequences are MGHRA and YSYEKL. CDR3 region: CASSQITGDHSYEQYF. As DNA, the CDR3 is TGCGCCAGCAGCCAGATTACAGGGGATCACTCCTACGAGCAGTACTTC.

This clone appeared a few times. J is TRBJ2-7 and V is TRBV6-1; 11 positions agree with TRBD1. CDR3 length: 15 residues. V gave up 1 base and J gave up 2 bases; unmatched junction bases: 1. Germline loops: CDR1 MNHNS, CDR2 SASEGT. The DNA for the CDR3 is TGTGCCAGCAGTGAAGAGGGACAGGGGGCCTACGAGCAGTACTTC. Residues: CASSEEGQGAYEQYF.

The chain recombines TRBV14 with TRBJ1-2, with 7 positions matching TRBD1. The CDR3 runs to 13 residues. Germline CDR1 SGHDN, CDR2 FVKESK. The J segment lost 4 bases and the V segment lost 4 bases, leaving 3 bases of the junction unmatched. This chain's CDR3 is CASSLWDSYGYTF. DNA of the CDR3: TGTGCCAGCAGCCTCTGGGACAGCTATGGCTACACCTTC.

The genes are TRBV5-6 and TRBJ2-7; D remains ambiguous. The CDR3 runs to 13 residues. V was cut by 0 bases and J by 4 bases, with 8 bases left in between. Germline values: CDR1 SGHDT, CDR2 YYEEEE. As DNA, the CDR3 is TGTGCCAGCAGCTTGGGCGCTTTATACGAGCAGTACTTC. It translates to CASSLGALYEQYF.

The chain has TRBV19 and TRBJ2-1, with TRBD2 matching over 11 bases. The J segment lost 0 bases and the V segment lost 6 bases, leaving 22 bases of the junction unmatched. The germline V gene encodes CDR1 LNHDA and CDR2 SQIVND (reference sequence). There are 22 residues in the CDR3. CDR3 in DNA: TGTGCCAGTAGCCTATCGAATTTTTGGGCTAGCGGGGGGAGATTCTCCTACAATGAGCAGTTCTTC. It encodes CASSLSNFWASGGRFSYNEQFF.

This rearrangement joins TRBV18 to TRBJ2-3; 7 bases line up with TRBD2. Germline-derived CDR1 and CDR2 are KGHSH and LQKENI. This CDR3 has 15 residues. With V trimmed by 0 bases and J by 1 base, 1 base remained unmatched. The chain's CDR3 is CASSPPLAGTDTQYF. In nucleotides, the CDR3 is TGTGCCAGCTCACCACCGCTAGCGGGCACAGATACGCAGTATTTT. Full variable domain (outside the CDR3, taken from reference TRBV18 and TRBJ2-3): NAGVMQNPRHLVRRRGQEARLRCSPMKGHSHVYWYRQLPEEGLKFMVYLQKENIIDESGMPKERFSAEFPKEGPSILRIQQVVRGDSAAYFCASSPPLAGTDTQYFGPGTRLTVL.

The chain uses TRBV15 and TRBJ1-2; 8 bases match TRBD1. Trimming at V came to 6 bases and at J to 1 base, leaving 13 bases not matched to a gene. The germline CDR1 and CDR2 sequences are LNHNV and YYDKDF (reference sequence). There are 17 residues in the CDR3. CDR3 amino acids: CATRRLNRGWDNYGYTF. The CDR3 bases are TGTGCCACCAGACGGTTGAACAGGGGGTGGGATAACTATGGCTACACCTTC.

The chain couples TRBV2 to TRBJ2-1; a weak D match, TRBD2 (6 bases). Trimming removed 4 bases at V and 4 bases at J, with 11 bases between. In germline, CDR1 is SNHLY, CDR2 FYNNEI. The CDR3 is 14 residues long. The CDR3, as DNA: TGTGCCAGCAGTGGCGGGACCCTTTACAATGAGCAGTTCTTC. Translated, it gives CASSGGTLYNEQFF.

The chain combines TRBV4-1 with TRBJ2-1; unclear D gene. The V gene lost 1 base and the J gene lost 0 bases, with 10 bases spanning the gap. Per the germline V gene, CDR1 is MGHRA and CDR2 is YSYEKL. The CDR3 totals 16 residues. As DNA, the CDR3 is TGCGCCAGCAGCCAAGTAAGGCGGCTCTCCTACAATGAGCAGTTCTTC. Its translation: CASSQVRRLSYNEQFF.

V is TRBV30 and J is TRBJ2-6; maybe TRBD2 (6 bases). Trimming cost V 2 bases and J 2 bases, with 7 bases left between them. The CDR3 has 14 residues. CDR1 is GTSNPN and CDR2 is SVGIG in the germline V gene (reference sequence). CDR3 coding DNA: TGTGCCTGGAGTACGGGGGCTGGGGCCAACGTCCTGACTTTC. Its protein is CAWSTGAGANVLTF.

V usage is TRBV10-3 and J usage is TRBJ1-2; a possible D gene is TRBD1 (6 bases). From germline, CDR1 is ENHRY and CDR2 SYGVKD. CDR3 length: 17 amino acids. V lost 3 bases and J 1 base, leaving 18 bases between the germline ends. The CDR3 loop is CAISDPLTGTRNYGYTF. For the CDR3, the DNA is TGTGCCATCAGTGACCCACTTACAGGGACCCGTAACTATGGCTACACCTTC.

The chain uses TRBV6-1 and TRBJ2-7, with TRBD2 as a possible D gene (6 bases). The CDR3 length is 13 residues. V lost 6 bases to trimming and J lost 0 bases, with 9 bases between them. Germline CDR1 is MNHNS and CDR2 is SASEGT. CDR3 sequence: CASRPGASYEQYF. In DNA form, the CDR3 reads TGTGCCAGCAGACCGGGAGCCTCCTACGAGCAGTACTTC.

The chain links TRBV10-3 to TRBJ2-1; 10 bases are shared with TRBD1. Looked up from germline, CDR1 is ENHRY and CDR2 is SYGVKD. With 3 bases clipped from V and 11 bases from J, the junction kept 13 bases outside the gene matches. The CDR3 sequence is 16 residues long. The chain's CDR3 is CAISDKGQGEEGKQFF. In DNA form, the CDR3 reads TGTGCCATCAGTGATAAAGGACAGGGGGAAGAAGGGAAGCAGTTCTTC.

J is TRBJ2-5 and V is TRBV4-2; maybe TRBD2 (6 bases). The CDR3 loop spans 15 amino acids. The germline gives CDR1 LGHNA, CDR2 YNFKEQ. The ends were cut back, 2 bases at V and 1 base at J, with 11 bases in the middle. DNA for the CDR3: TGTGCCAGCAGCCAATTTTCCGGGGGCCAAGAGACCCAGTACTTC. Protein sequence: CASSQFSGGQETQYF.

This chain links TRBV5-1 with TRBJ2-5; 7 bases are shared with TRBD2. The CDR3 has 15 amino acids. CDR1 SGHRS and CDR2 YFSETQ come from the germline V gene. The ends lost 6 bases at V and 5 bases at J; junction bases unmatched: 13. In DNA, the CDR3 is TGCGCCAGCACCGCTATCAGCGGGGCTGGGGAGACCCAGTACTTC. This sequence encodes CASTAISGAGETQYF. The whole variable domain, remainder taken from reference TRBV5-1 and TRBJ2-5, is KAGVTQTPRYLIKTRGQQVTLSCSPISGHRSVSWYQQTPGQGLQFLFEYFSETQRNKGNFPGRFSGRQFSNSRSEMNVSTLELGDSALYLCASTAISGAGETQYFGPGTRLLVL.

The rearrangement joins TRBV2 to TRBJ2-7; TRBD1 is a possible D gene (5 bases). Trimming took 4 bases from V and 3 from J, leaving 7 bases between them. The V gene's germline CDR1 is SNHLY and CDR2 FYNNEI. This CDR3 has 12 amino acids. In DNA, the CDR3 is TGTGCCAGCAGTGGACAGATCTACGAGCAGTACTTC. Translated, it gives CASSGQIYEQYF.

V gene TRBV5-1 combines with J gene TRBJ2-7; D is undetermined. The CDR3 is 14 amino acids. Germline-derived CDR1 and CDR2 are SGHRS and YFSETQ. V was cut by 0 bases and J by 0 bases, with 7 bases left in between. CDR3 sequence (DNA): TGCGCCAGCAGCTTGGGCAGATACTCCTACGAGCAGTACTTC. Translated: CASSLGRYSYEQYF.

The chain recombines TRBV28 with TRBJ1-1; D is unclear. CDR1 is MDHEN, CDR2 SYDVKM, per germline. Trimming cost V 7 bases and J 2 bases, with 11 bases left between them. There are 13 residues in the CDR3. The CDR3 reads CASTRHTNTEAFF. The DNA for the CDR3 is TGTGCCAGCACACGACACACCAACACTGAAGCTTTCTTT.

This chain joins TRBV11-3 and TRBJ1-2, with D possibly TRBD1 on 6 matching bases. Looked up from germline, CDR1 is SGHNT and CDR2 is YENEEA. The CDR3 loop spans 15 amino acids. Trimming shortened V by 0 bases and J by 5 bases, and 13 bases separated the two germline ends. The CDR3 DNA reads TGTGCCAGCAGCTTAGATGGGGGCCAGGCGTATGGCTACACCTTC. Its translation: CASSLDGGQAYGYTF.

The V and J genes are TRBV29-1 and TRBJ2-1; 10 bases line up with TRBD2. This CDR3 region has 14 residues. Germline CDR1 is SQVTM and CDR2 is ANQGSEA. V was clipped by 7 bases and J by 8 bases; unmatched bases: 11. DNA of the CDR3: TGCAGCGCCCCCACTAGCGGGACCCTAGATGAGCAGTTCTTC. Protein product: CSAPTSGTLDEQFF.